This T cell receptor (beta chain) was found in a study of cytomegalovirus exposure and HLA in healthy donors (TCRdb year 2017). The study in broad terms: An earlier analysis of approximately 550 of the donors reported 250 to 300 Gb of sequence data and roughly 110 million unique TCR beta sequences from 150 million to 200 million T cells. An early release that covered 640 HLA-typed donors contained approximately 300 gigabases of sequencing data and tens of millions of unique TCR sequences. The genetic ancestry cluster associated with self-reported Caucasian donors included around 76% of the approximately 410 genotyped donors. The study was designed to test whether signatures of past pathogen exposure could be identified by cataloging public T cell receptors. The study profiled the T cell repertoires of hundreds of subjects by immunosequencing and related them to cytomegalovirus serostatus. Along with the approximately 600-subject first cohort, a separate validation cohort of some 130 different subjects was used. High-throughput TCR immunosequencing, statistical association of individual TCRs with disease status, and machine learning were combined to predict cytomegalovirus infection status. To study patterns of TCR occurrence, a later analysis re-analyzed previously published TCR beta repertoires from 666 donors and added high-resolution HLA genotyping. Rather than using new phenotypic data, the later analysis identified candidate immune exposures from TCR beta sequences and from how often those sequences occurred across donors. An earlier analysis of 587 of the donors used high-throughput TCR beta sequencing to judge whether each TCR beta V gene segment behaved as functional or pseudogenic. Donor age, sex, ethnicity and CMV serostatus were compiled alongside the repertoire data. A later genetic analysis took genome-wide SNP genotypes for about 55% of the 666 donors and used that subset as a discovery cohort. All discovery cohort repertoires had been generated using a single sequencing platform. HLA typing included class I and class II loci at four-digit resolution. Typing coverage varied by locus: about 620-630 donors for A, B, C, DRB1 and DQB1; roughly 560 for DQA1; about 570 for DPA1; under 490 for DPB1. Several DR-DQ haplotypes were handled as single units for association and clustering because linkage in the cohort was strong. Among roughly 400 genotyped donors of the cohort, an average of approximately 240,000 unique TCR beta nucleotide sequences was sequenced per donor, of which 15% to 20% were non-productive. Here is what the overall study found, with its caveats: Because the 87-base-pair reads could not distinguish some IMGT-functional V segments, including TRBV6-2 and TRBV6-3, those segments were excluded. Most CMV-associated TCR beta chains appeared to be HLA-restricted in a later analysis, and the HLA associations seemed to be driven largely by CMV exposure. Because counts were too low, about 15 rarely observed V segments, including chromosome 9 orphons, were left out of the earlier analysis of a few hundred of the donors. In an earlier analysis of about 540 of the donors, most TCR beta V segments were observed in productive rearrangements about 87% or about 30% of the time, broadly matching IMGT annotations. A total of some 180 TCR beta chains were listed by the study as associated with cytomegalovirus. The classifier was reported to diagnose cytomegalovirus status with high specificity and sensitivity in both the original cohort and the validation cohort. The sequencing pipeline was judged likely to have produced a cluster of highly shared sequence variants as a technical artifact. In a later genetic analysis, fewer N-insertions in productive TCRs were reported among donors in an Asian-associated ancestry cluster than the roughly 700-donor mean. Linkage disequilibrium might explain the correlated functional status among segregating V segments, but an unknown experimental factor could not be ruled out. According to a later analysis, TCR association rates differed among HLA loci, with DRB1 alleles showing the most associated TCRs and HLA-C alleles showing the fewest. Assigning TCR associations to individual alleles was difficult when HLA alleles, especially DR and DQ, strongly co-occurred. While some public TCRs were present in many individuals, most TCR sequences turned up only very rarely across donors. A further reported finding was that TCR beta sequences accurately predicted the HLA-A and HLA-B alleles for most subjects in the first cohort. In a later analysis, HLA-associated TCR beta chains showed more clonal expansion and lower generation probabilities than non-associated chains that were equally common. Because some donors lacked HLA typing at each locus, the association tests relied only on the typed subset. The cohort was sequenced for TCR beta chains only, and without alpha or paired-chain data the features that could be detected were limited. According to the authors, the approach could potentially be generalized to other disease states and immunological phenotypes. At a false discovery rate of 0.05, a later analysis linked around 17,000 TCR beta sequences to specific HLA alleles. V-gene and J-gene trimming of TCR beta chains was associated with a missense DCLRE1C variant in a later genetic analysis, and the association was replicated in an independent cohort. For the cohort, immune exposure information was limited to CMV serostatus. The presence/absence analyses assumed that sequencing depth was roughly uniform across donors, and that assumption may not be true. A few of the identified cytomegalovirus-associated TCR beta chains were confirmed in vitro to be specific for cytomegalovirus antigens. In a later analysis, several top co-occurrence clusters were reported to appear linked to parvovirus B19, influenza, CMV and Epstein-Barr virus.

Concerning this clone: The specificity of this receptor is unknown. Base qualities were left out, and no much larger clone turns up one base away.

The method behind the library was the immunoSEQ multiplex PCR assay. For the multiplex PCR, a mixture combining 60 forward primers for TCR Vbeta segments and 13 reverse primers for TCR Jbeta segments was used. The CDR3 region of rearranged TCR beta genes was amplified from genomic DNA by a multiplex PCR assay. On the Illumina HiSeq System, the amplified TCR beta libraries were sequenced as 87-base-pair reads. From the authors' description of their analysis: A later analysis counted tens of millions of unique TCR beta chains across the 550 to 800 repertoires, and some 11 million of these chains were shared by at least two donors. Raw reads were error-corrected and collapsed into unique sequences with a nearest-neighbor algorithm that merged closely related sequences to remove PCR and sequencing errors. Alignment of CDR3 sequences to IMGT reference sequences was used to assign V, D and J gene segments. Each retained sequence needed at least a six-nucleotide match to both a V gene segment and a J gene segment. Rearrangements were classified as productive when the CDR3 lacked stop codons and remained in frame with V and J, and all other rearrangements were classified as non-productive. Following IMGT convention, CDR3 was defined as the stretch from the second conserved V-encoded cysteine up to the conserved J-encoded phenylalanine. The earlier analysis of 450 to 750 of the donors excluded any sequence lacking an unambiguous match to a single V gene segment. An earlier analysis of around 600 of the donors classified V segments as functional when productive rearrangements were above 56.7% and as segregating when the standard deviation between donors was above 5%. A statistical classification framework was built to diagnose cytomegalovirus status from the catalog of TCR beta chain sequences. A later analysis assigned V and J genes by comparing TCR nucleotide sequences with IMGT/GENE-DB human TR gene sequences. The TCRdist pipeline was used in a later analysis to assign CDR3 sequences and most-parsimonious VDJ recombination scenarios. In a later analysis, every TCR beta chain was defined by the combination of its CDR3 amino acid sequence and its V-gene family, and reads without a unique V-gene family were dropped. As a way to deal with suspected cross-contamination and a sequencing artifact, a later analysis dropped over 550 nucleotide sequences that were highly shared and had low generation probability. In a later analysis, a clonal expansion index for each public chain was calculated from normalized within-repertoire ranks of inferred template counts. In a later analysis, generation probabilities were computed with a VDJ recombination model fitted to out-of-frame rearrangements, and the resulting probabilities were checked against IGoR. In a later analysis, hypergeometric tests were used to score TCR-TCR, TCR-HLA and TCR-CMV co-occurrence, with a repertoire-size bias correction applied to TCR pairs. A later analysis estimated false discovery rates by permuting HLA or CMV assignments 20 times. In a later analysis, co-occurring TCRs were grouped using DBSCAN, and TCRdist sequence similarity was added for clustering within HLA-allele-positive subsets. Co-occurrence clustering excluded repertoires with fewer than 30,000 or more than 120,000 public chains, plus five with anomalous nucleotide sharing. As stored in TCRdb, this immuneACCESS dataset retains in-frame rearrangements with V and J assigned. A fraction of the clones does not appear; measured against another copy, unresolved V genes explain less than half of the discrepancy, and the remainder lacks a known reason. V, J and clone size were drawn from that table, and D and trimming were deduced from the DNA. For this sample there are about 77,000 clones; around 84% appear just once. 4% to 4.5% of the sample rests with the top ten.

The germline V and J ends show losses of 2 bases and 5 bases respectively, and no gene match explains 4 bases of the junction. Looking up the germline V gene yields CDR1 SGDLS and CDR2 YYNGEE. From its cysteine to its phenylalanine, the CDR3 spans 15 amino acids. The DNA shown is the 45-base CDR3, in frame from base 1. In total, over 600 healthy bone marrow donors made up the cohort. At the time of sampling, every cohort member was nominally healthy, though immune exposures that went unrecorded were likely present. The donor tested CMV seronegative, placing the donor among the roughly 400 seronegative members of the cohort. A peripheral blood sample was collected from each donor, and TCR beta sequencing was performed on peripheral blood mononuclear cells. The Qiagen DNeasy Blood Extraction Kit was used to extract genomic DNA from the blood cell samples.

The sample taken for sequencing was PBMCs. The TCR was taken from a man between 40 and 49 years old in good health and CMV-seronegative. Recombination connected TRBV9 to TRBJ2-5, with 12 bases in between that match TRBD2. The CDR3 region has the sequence CASSVSSGRGETQYF. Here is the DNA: TGTGCCAGCAGCGTTTCTAGCGGGAGGGGTGAGACCCAGTACTTC.